The clone carrying this TCR beta chain was found once. This sample is drawn from a study of blood T cell repertoires in COVID-19. Study-wide context: Samples representing acute and convalescent COVID-19 were sourced from the United States, Italy and Spain.

Original processing notes: Scientists estimated how many nucleated cells there were by amplifying reference gene primers. Sequenced by immunoSEQ multiplex PCR; TCRdb stores in-frame clones only, minus some. V and J calls and clone size are copied from that table; D and trimming were computed from the DNA. Here the sample spans some 240,000 clones, almost 90% being singletons. CDR1 and CDR2 (germline): SGHTA, FQGNSA. V was trimmed by 2 bases and J by 7 bases, leaving 12 bases between them. CDR3 size: 14 residues. The J gene is TRBJ1-5, the V gene TRBV7-2; D gene uncertain. The clonotype originates from a woman aged 55-70 years with COVID-19, enrolled during active disease. Input material: peripheral blood. The CDR3 spells CASSLWERMQPQHF. The CDR3 DNA reads TGTGCCAGCAGCTTATGGGAGAGAATGCAGCCCCAGCATTTT.